This paragraph covers one T cell receptor (beta chain) sequence. The antigen is unknown. CDR3 length: 11 residues. Trimming left V 7 bases short and J 13 bases short, with 14 bases between. Germline V CDR1 and CDR2: SNHLY, FYNNEI. TCRdb used MiXCR to reprocess the reads, holding one entry per CDR3 protein. The sample consists of 550,000 to 850,000 distinct CDR3 sequences, 33% of them appearing once. The data were taken from a study of T cell repertoires in cytomegalovirus infection. At the level of the study: Newly reported HLA-C-restricted and thoroughly characterized HLA-B-restricted CMV epitopes were employed. Both CMV infection and a matching HLA type were indicated by public TCR beta signatures.

Study conclusions and caveats: The cumulative frequency of public TCR beta families identified carriers of CMV plus the relevant HLA. HLA-C-restricted TCR beta clonotypes specific for CMV led the ex vivo response.

The receptor was derived from a human donor in good health (CMV status not recorded). Some clones in this sample may be carry-over from other donors' samples. The J gene is TRBJ2-1, the V gene TRBV2, with D unclear. The sample in question was cultured PBMCs, obtained from culture after CMV antigen stimulation. The CDR3 sequence: CASILRATQFF. CDR3 sequence (DNA): TGTGCCAGCATCCTTAGGGCTACCCAGTTCTTC. Combining the CDR3 with reference TRBV2 and TRBJ2-1 gives the whole variable domain EPEVTQTPSHQVTQMGQEVILRCVPISNHLYFYWYRQILGQKVEFLVSFYNNEISEKSEIFDDQFSVERPDGSNFTLKIRSTKLEDSAMYFCASILRATQFFGPGTRLTVL.